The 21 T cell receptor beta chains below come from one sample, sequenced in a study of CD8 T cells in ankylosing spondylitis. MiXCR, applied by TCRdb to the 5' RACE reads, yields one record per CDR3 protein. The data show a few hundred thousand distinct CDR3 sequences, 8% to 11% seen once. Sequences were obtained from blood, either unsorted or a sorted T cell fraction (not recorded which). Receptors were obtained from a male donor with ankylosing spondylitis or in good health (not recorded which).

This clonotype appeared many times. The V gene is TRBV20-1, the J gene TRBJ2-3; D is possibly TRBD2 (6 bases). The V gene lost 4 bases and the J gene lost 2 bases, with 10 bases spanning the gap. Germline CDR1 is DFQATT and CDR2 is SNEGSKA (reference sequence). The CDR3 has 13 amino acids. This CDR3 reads CSAMDYSTDTQYF. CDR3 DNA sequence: TGCAGTGCTATGGACTACTCCACAGATACGCAGTATTTT.

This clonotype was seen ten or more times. The CDR3 protein is CASSQGTGQGYEKLFF. The CDR3 DNA reads TGTGCCAGCAGCCAGGGGACGGGACAGGGGTACGAAAAACTGTTTTTT. The gene calls are TRBV4-2 and TRBJ1-4; 10 bases map to TRBD1. From germline, CDR1 is LGHNA and CDR2 YNFKEQ. The CDR3 runs to 16 residues. The V and J ends lost 3 bases and 8 bases, in that order; junction bases with no gene match: 9.

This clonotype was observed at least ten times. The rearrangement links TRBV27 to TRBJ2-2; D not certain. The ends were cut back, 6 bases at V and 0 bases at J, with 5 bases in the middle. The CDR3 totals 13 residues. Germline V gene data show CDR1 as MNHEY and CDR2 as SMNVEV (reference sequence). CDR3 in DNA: TGTGCCAGCAGCGTACCGAACACCGGGGAGCTGTTTTTT. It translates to CASSVPNTGELFF.

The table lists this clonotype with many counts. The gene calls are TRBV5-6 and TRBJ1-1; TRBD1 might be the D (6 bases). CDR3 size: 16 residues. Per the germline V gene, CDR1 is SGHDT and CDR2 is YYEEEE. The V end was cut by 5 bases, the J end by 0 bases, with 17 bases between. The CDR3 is CASSSLGGFLNTEAFF. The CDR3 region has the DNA TGTGCCAGCAGTTCACTAGGGGGATTCTTGAACACTGAAGCTTTCTTT.

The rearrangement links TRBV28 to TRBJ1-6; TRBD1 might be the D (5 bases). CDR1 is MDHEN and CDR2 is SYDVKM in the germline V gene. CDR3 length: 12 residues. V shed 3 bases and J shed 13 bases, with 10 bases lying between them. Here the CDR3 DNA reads TGTGCCAGCAGTTTGGGGGGGTGGCCCCTCCACTTT. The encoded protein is CASSLGGWPLHF.

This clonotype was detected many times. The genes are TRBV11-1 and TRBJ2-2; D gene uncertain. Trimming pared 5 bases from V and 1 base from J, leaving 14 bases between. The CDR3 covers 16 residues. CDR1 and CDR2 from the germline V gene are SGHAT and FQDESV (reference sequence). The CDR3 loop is CASSLLTSLNTGELFF. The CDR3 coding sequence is TGTGCCAGCAGCCTCTTAACTTCCCTGAACACCGGGGAGCTGTTTTTT.

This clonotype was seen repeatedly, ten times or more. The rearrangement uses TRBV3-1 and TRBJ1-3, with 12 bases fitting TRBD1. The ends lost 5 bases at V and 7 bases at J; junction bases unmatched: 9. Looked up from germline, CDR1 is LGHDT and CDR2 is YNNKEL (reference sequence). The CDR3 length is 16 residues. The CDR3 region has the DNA TGTGCCAGCAGCGAGTACGGGACAGGGGGCCCGAACACCATATATTTT. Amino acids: CASSEYGTGGPNTIYF.

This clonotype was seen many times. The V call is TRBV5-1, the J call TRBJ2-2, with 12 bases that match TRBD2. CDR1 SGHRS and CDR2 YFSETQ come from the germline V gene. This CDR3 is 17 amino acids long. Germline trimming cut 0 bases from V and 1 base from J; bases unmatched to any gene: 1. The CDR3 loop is CASSLATSGGNTGELFF. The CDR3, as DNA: TGCGCCAGCAGCTTGGCGACTAGCGGGGGGAACACCGGGGAGCTGTTTTTT.

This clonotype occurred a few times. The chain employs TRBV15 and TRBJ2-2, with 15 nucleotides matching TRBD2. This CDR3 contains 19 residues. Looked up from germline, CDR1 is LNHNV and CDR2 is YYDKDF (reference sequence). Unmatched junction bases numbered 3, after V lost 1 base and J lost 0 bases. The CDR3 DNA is TGTGCCACCAGCAGAGGGGGACTAGCGGGGGGTTCGAACACCGGGGAGCTGTTTTTT. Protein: CATSRGGLAGGSNTGELFF.

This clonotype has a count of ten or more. CDR3 loop: CSARDSRNTEAFF. DNA of the CDR3: TGCAGCGCCCGGGACAGTCGGAACACTGAAGCTTTCTTT. V gene TRBV29-1 combines with J gene TRBJ1-1; 7 bases agree with TRBD1. V was clipped by 7 bases and J by 1 base; unmatched bases: 6. Germline V CDR1 and CDR2: SQVTM, ANQGSEA. The CDR3 runs to 13 residues.

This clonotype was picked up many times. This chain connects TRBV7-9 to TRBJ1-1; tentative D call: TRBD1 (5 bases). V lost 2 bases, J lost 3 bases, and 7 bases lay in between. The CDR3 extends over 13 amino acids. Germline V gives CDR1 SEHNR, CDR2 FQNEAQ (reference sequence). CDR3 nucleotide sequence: TGTGCCAGCAGCTTAAGGGGAGACACTGAAGCTTTCTTT. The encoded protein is CASSLRGDTEAFF.

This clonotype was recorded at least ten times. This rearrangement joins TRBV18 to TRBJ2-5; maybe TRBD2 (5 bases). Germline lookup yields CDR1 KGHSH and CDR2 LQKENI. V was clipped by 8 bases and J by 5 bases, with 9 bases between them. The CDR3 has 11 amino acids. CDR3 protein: CASSPGETQYF. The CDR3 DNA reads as TGTGCCAGCAGTCCGGGGGAGACCCAGTACTTC.

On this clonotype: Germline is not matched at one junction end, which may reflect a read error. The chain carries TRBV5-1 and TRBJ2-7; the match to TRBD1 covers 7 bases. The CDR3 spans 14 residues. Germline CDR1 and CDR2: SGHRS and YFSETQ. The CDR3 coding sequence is TGCGCCAGCAGCGCGGACAGGAGAACCTACGCGCAGTACTTC. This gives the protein CASSADRRTYAQYF. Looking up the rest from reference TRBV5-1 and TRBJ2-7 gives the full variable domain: KAGVTQTPRYLIKTRGQQVTLSCSPISGHRSVSWYQQTPGQGLQFLFEYFSETQRNKGNFPGRFSGRQFSNSRSEMNVSTLELGDSALYLCASSADRRTYAQYFGPGTRLTVT.

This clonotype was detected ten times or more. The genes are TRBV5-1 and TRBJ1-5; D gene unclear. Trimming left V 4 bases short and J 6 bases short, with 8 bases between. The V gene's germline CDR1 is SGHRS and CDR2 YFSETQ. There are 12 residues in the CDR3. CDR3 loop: CASSDEGQPQHF. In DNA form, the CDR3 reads TGCGCCAGCAGCGATGAGGGTCAGCCCCAGCATTTT. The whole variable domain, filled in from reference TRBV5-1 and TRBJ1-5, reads KAGVTQTPRYLIKTRGQQVTLSCSPISGHRSVSWYQQTPGQGLQFLFEYFSETQRNKGNFPGRFSGRQFSNSRSEMNVSTLELGDSALYLCASSDEGQPQHFGDGTRLSIL.

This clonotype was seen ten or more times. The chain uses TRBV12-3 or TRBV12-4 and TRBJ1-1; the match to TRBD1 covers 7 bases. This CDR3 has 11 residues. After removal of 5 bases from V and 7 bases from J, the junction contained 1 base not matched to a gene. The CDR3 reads CASSTGVEAFF. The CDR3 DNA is TGTGCCAGCAGTACAGGGGTTGAAGCTTTCTTT.

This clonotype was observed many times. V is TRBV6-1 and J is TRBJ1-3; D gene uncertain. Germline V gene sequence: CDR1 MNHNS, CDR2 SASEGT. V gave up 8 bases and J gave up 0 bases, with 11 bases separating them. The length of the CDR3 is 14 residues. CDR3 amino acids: CASHSGGSGNTIYF. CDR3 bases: TGTGCCAGCCACAGCGGAGGCTCTGGAAACACCATATATTTT.

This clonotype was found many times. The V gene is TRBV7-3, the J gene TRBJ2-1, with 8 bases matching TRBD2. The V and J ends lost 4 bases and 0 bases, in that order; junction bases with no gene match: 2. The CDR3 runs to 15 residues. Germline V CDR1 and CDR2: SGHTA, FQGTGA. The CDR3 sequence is CASSSGGASYNEQFF. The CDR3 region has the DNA TGTGCCAGCAGCTCCGGGGGGGCCTCCTACAATGAGCAGTTCTTC.

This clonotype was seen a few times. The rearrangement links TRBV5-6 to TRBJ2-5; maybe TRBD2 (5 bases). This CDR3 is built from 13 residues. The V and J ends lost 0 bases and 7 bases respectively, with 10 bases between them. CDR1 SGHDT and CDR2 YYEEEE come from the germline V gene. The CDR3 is CASSLEPRGTQYF. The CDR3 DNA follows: TGTGCCAGCAGCTTGGAGCCTCGGGGGACCCAGTACTTC.

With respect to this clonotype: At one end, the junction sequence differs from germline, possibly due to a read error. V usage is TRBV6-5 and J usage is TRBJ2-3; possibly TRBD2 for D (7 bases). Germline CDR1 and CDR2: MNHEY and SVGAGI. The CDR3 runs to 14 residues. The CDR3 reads CASSYWGGAGTQYF. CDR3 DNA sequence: TGTGCCAGCAGCTACTGGGGGGGGGCCGGGACGCAGTATTTT.

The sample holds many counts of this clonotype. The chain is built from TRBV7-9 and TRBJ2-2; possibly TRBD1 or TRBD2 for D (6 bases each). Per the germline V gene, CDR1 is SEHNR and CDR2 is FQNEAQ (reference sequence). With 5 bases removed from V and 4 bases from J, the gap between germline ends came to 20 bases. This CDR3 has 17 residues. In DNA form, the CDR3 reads TGTGCCAGCAGCCCAGGATCGGGGGCTACGGGCACCGGGGAGCTGTTTTTT. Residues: CASSPGSGATGTGELFF.

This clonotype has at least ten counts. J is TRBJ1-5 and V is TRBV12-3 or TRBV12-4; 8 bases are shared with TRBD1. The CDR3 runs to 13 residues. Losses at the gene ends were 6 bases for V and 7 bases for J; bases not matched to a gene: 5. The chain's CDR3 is CASRDRELQPQHF. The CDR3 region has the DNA TGTGCCAGCAGGGACAGGGAATTGCAGCCCCAGCATTTT.